This T cell receptor (beta chain) originates from a study of blood T cells in healthy people across ages. Whole-study results and caveats: Higher diversity, along with more naive CD4+ cells, distinguished long-lived donors from aged donors.

The sample, around 9.9 milliliters of peripheral blood, was drawn from each donor. The authors extracted at least 6 micrograms of total RNA per sample. Concerning this clonotype: Antigen: not known.

The CDR3 covers 14 residues. Germline-derived CDR1 and CDR2 are MNHEY and SMNVEV (reference sequence). Trimming removed 8 bases from V and 4 bases from J, with 15 bases in between. A J-beta primer mix and a sample-barcoded 5' primer were used in a second PCR of about 7 to 12 cycles. The yield of each sample was at least 2.5 million CDR3-containing paired-end reads. TCRdb re-analysed the 5' RACE reads in MiXCR, keeping a single row per CDR3 protein. The sample has about 770,000 distinct CDR3 sequences, more than 40% seen once. The source is a man in his 60s in good health. The sample was blood. The rearrangement joins TRBV27 to TRBJ2-1; D may be TRBD1 (5 bases). CDR3 bases: TGTGCCAGCGGCCTTGAAGGGGCGTACAATGAGCAGTTCTTC. Its translation is CASGLEGAYNEQFF.